A single sample gave rise to the 10 T cell receptor beta chains below, sequenced in a study of Graves' ophthalmopathy and Graves' hyperthyroidism. As the template, RNA transcripts were used to amplify TCR beta CDR3 regions. First-round RT-PCR employed HTBI primers, with a second-round multiplex PCR after it. TCRdb processed the multiplex PCR reads anew with MiXCR; each CDR3 protein has one entry. The sample lists roughly 1.1 million distinct CDR3 sequences, about 40% seen once, with roughly 11% in the top ten. Source material: peripheral blood or thyroid tissue (not recorded which). The source of these receptors is an adult man with Graves' hyperthyroidism.

This clonotype was picked up a small number of times. The rearrangement links TRBV3-1 to TRBJ1-1, with a possible D match to TRBD1 (5 bases). Germline V gives CDR1 LGHDT, CDR2 YNNKEL (reference sequence). The germline V and J ends were trimmed by 3 bases and 2 bases, with 13 bases remaining between them. The CDR3 has 15 residues. In DNA form, the CDR3 reads TGTGCCAGCAGCCAGGGACGGTGGAGTAACACTGAAGCTTTCTTT. This translates into CASSQGRWSNTEAFF.

CDR3 nucleotide sequence: TGTGCCAGCAGTTTTTGGATAGGGGAGAACACCGGGGAGCTGTTTTTT. Translating it yields CASSFWIGENTGELFF. This chain connects TRBV28 to TRBJ2-2; D may be TRBD1 (5 bases). The CDR3 is 16 residues long. Looked up from germline, CDR1 is MDHEN and CDR2 is SYDVKM. Trimming took off 3 bases at V and 1 base at J, with 12 bases between the two ends.

About this clonotype itself: Germline is not matched at one junction end, which may reflect a read error. The CDR3 loop is CASRTQGGSYEQYF. In DNA, the CDR3 is TGTGCCAGCAGGACCCAGGGGGGCTCCTACGAGCAGTACTTC. The rearrangement joins TRBV5-1 to TRBJ2-7, with D possibly matching TRBD1 (7 bases). CDR1 is SGHRS, CDR2 YFSETQ, per germline. There are 14 residues in the CDR3.

This clonotype was picked up a small number of times. The chain has TRBV7-9 and TRBJ2-2, with TRBD2 identical over 8 bases. Germline-derived CDR1 and CDR2 are SEHNR and FQNEAQ (reference sequence). V shed 3 bases and J 8 bases; nucleotides not matched to a gene: 11. The CDR3 contains 16 residues. CDR3 loop: CASSLGLAGHLGELFF. The CDR3 coding sequence is TGTGCCAGCAGCTTGGGGCTAGCGGGCCATTTGGGGGAGCTGTTTTTT.

For the CDR3, the DNA is TGTGCCAGCAACAGGGATAATGAGCAGTTCTTC. Protein product: CASNRDNEQFF. This chain uses TRBV2 with TRBJ2-1; tentative D call: TRBD1 (6 bases). The V end was cut by 7 bases, the J end by 7 bases, with 8 bases between. The CDR3 consists of 11 residues. Germline lookup yields CDR1 SNHLY and CDR2 FYNNEI.

There are a few counts of this clonotype. This chain connects TRBV3-1 to TRBJ1-4; D is ambiguous. The V and J ends lost 1 base and 8 bases respectively, with 8 bases between them. Germline V gene data show CDR1 as LGHDT and CDR2 as YNNKEL (reference sequence). This CDR3 spans 13 amino acids. Here the CDR3 DNA reads TGTGCCAGCAGCCAAGGGGAATGGGAAAAACTGTTTTTT. Protein product: CASSQGEWEKLFF.

This clonotype was counted many times. The chain joins TRBV20-1 to TRBJ2-7; D gene unclear. CDR3 length equals 10 residues. Between the trimmed V and J ends, which lost 5 bases and 4 bases, there was a span of 6 bases. The germline V gene has CDR1 DFQATT and CDR2 SNEGSKA (reference sequence). The CDR3 loop is CSASFYEQYF. CDR3 bases: TGCAGTGCTTCCTTTTACGAGCAGTACTTC.

J is TRBJ2-5 and V is TRBV5-1; D gene uncertain. Germline V CDR1 and CDR2: SGHRS, YFSETQ. The ends were cut back, 0 bases at V and 3 bases at J, with 12 bases in the middle. CDR3 size: 15 residues. In DNA form, the CDR3 reads TGCGCCAGCAGCTTGGCCCTGACCTCCGAAGAGACCCAGTACTTC. Protein sequence: CASSLALTSEETQYF.

The J gene is TRBJ2-2, the V gene TRBV25-1, with a weak D call TRBD2 (7 bases). V was cut by 7 bases and J by 1 base, with 16 bases left in between. This CDR3 spans 16 amino acids. CDR1 and CDR2 from the germline V gene are MGHDK and SYGVNS. CDR3 in amino acids: CASTAKGGRNTGELFF. The CDR3 region has the DNA TGTGCCAGCACAGCCAAGGGGGGGCGGAACACCGGGGAGCTGTTTTTT.

The V call is TRBV7-2, the J call TRBJ1-6; the match to TRBD1 covers 7 bases. Looked up from germline, CDR1 is SGHTA and CDR2 is FQGNSA. This CDR3 contains 16 residues. The V gene end was trimmed by 3 bases and the J gene end by 9 bases; junction bases not matched to a gene: 11. This chain's CDR3 is CASSFLTGLVGSPLHF. The CDR3 region has the DNA TGTGCCAGCAGCTTTTTGACAGGGCTGGTTGGTTCACCCCTCCACTTT. Full variable domain (missing parts from reference TRBV7-2 and TRBJ1-6): GAGVSQSPSNKVTEKGKDVELRCDPISGHTALYWYRQSLGQGLEFLIYFQGNSAPDKSGLPSDRFSAERTGGSVSTLTIQRTQQEDSAVYLCASSFLTGLVGSPLHFGNGTRLTVT.